One sample yielded the 15 T cell receptor beta chains listed below, sequenced in a study of CD8 T cells in Susac syndrome. Random hexamers were used to reverse transcribe 0.5 to 1 ug of RNA. TCRdb reprocessed the immunoSEQ multiplex PCR reads with MiXCR, giving one entry per CDR3 protein. The repertoire holds some 100,000 distinct CDR3 sequences, with around 92% as singletons. Sequencing was done on a sample of CD4+ T cells from PBMCs. All receptors derive from a human donor with multiple sclerosis.

The chain employs TRBV30 and TRBJ2-3; 7 bases are shared with TRBD2. The CDR3 spans 14 residues. V lost 3 bases to trimming and J lost 2 bases; unmatched junction nucleotides: 5. Germline V gives CDR1 GTSNPN, CDR2 SVGIG (reference sequence). CDR3 region: CAWSRTRYTDTQYF. The CDR3 coding sequence is TGTGCCTGGAGCCGGACTAGATACACAGATACGCAGTATTTT.

Only a few counts were recorded for this clonotype. This chain joins TRBV6-5 and TRBJ1-1; 10 bases line up with TRBD1. The CDR3 has 15 residues. Germline CDR1 reads MNHEY; CDR2 reads SVGAGI. V was clipped by 5 bases and J by 3 bases; unmatched bases: 6. Here the CDR3 DNA reads TGTGCCAGCAGTCCTAAGACAGGGGGCTACACTGAAGCTTTCTTT. Its translation: CASSPKTGGYTEAFF.

CDR3 bases: TGTGCCAGCAGCCCGCGTGAGGGGGCCACCGGGGAGCTGTTTTTT. Protein sequence: CASSPREGATGELFF. The chain uses TRBV3-1 and TRBJ2-2, with TRBD1 identical over 7 bases. The CDR3 has 15 amino acids. Germline loops: CDR1 LGHDT, CDR2 YNNKEL (reference sequence). V was clipped by 4 bases and J by 4 bases; unmatched bases: 6.

The chain joins TRBV12-3 or TRBV12-4 to TRBJ2-5; D not resolved. Trimming stripped 8 bases from V and 5 bases from J, with 12 bases between. The CDR3 contains 12 residues. CDR3 nucleotides: TGTGCCAGCGGGTCGCAGGTGGAGACCCAGTACTTC. The encoded protein is CASGSQVETQYF.

V and J are TRBV20-1 and TRBJ1-1; tentatively, D is TRBD1 (5 bases). Between the trimmed V and J ends, which lost 5 bases and 7 bases, there was a span of 17 bases. CDR1 DFQATT and CDR2 SNEGSKA come from the germline V gene (reference sequence). The CDR3 totals 13 residues. The CDR3 DNA is TGCAGTGCTTCTGGGACGTCCTTACGTGAAGCTTTCTTT. It encodes CSASGTSLREAFF.

The V and J genes are TRBV3-1 and TRBJ2-1, with TRBD1 matching over 8 bases. J lost 3 bases, V lost 4 bases, and 5 bases had no gene match. The CDR3 is 15 residues long. CDR1 LGHDT and CDR2 YNNKEL come from the germline V gene (reference sequence). The DNA of the CDR3 is TGTGCCAGCAGCCCCGGGACAGGAGTCTACAATGAGCAGTTCTTC. It codes for CASSPGTGVYNEQFF.

The rearrangement uses TRBV5-1 and TRBJ1-2, with D perhaps TRBD1 (5 bases). The V end was cut by 8 bases, the J end by 6 bases, with 20 bases between. Germline V gene data show CDR1 as SGHRS and CDR2 as YFSETQ. The CDR3 has 14 residues. The CDR3 protein is CASSRDGRGDGYTF. The DNA of the CDR3 is TGCGCCAGTTCCCGGGACGGCCGAGGGGATGGCTACACCTTC.

The J gene is TRBJ2-7, the V gene TRBV5-1, with a weak D call TRBD1 (6 bases). This CDR3 region has 15 residues. CDR1 SGHRS and CDR2 YFSETQ come from the germline V gene. Between the trimmed V and J ends, which lost 3 bases and 0 bases, there was a span of 13 bases. CDR3 bases: TGCGCCAGCAGCTCCGGACAGCTAAACTCCTACGAGCAGTACTTC. Protein: CASSSGQLNSYEQYF.

The gene calls are TRBV9 and TRBJ1-1; D is unclear. The germline CDR1 and CDR2 sequences are SGDLS and YYNGEE. Trimming took off 4 bases at V and 1 base at J, with 17 bases between the two ends. The CDR3 spans 16 residues. The CDR3 loop reads CASSREATRSNTEAFF. CDR3 nucleotide sequence: TGTGCCAGCAGCCGCGAAGCGACGCGGTCGAACACTGAAGCTTTCTTT.

A single count supports this clonotype. J is TRBJ2-6 and V is TRBV11-2; D is uncertain. The CDR3 covers 14 residues. Trimming stripped 11 bases from V and 2 bases from J, with 13 bases between. The germline CDR1 and CDR2 sequences are SGHAT and FQNNGV. The CDR3 loop is CAGSGGPGANVLTF. The CDR3 nucleotides are TGTGCCGGATCAGGTGGACCTGGGGCCAACGTCCTGACTTTC.

The V gene is TRBV12-3 or TRBV12-4, the J gene TRBJ2-1, with D perhaps matching TRBD1 or TRBD2 (5 bases each). V lost 2 bases and J 7 bases, leaving 18 bases between the germline ends. The CDR3 loop spans 16 amino acids. Written as DNA, the CDR3 is TGTGCCAGCAGTTTAAAGGGGTCCGGGGTTGGGAATGAGCAGTTCTTC. The encoded protein is CASSLKGSGVGNEQFF.

V gene TRBV2 combines with J gene TRBJ1-4; D not certain. Looked up from germline, CDR1 is SNHLY and CDR2 is FYNNEI. The CDR3 runs to 15 residues. The ends were cut back, 6 bases at V and 0 bases at J, with 11 bases in the middle. This CDR3 is CASRDGAATNEKLFF. DNA of the CDR3: TGTGCCAGCAGAGACGGAGCTGCAACTAATGAAAAACTGTTTTTT. The full variable domain, with the rest looked up from reference TRBV2 and TRBJ1-4, is EPEVTQTPSHQVTQMGQEVILRCVPISNHLYFYWYRQILGQKVEFLVSFYNNEISEKSEIFDDQFSVERPDGSNFTLKIRSTKLEDSAMYFCASRDGAATNEKLFFGSGTQLSVL.

This sequence joins TRBV5-4 and TRBJ2-5, with D perhaps matching TRBD1 (5 bases). This CDR3 contains 13 residues. Germline loops: CDR1 SGHNT, CDR2 YYREEE (reference sequence). Deletions cut 5 bases from V and 5 bases from J, with 13 bases between. In DNA form, the CDR3 reads TGTGCCAGCAGGAGTGGGGCTGGGGAGACCCAGTACTTC. Protein sequence: CASRSGAGETQYF.

The CDR3 sequence: CASSDSGGAAMGYTF. The CDR3 nucleotides read TGTGCCAGCAGTGATTCGGGAGGGGCGGCTATGGGCTACACCTTC. This chain links TRBV28 with TRBJ1-2; D is possibly TRBD1 (5 bases). This CDR3 is built from 15 residues. Trimming pared 5 bases from V and 8 bases from J, leaving 21 bases between. CDR1 MDHEN and CDR2 SYDVKM come from the germline V gene.

This chain connects TRBV7-9 to TRBJ1-6; D not resolved. The CDR3 is 12 amino acids. Germline V gene sequence: CDR1 SEHNR, CDR2 FQNEAQ (reference sequence). V lost 5 bases, J lost 9 bases, and 8 bases lay in between. The CDR3 coding sequence is TGTGCCAGCAGCGCCTCGGGTTCACCCCTCCACTTT. It yields the protein CASSASGSPLHF.